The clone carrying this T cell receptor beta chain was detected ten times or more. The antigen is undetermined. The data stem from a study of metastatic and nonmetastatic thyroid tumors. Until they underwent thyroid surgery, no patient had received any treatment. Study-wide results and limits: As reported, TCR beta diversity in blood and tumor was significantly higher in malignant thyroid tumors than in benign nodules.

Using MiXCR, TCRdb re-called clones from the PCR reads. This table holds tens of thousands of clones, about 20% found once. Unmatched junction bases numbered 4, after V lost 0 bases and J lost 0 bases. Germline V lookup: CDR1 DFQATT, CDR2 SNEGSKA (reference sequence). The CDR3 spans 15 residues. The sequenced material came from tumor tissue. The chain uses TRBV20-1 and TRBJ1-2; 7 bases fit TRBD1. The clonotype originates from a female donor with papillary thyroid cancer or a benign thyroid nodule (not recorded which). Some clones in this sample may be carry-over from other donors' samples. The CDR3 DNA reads TGCAGTGCTAGAGACAGGGACAGTTCTAACTATGGCTACACCTTC. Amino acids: CSARDRDSSNYGYTF.